The following is a T cell receptor beta chain sequence with its context. The data are from a study of tumor T cells in aggressive B-cell lymphoma. Libraries were prepared by immunoSEQ multiplex PCR; TCRdb keeps only in-frame clonotypes and omits some of them. This sample has approximately 4,300 clones, with roughly 80% found just once. Trimming took 3 bases from V and 4 from J, leaving 7 bases between them. CDR3 length: 12 residues. Germline values: CDR1 LNHDA, CDR2 SQIVND (reference sequence). This TCR was sampled from an adult with diffuse large B cell lymphoma. The J gene is TRBJ2-7, the V gene TRBV19, with a weak D call TRBD1 (5 bases). Sequenced sample: tumor tissue. CDR3 DNA sequence: TGTGCCAGTAGTATCCAGGGATACGAGCAGTACTTC. Translation gives CASSIQGYEQYF.